These 14 T cell receptor beta chains were sequenced from one sample in a study of Tregs in tolerant kidney transplant recipients. Recipients received nonmyeloablative bone marrow transplants from related graft donors, with transient mixed chimerism. TCRdb keeps only in-frame clones here, not all; method: immunoSEQ multiplex PCR. The sample totals about 31,000 clones. Here the sequenced sample was CD4+ T cells from blood (PBMCs), taken 24 months after the transplant. The receptors were gathered from a human patient who received a combined kidney and bone marrow transplant. Some of these T cells may belong to the graft donor.

Concerning this clone itself: The missing CDR3 end, 3 residues past where the read stops, is filled in from the germline J gene. This chain uses TRBV2 with TRBJ2-7; TRBD1 agrees at 8 bases. Germline V CDR1 and CDR2: SNHLY, FYNNEI. This CDR3 is built from 14 residues. V trimming: 8 bases; J trimming: 1 base; junction bases outside the gene matches: 7. The CDR3 spells CASGRQGTSYEQYF. The CDR3 bases that were read are TGTGCCAGCGGCCGACAGGGGACATCCTACGAG.

Details on this clone: The sequence runs out 3 residues before the end of the CDR3; the remainder is reconstructed from the germline J gene. The chain links TRBV5-1 to TRBJ2-5; D may be TRBD1 (5 bases). The CDR3 runs 15 residues. V was pared by 0 bases and J by 3 bases, with 12 bases between. Germline CDR1 SGHRS, CDR2 YFSETQ. CDR3 region: CASSLVDSSEETQYF. CDR3 DNA, as far as it was read: TGCGCCAGCAGCTTGGTCGACAGTTCGGAAGAGACC.

On this clone itself: The read terminates 3 residues before the CDR3 end, so the remaining end is supplied by the germline J gene. This chain joins TRBV20-1 and TRBJ2-7; 9 bases are a match to TRBD2. Germline V lookup: CDR1 DFQATT, CDR2 SNEGSKA (reference sequence). The CDR3 totals 13 residues. V was clipped by 0 bases and J by 5 bases; unmatched bases: 2. The CDR3 region is CSAREGGRDEQYF. The CDR3 bases that were read are TGCAGTGCTAGAGAGGGCGGGAGGGACGAG.

Details on this clone: The read terminates 3 residues ahead of where the CDR3 ends, so the germline J gene completes it. The chain couples TRBV6-1 to TRBJ2-7; D uncertain. The V and J ends lost 3 bases and 2 bases respectively, with 5 bases between them. This CDR3 is 12 amino acids long. CDR1 MNHNS and CDR2 SASEGT come from the germline V gene. CDR3 in amino acids: CASSDQAYEQYF. CDR3 bases read: TGTGCCAGCAGTGACCAGGCCTACGAG.

As concerns this clone: The read comes to an end 3 residues before the CDR3 does, leaving the germline J gene to fill in the end. The rearrangement joins TRBV5-4 to TRBJ2-7; 11 bases match TRBD1. Germline trimming cut 5 bases from V and 2 bases from J; bases unmatched to any gene: 6. CDR3 length: 15 residues. Germline V gene data show CDR1 as SGHNT and CDR2 as YYREEE (reference sequence). The CDR3 DNA, read in part, is TGTGCCAGCAGGACGGGGACAGGGGGTGCCTACGAG. Translated: CASRTGTGGAYE. The entire CDR3 reads CASRTGTGGAYEQYF. Full variable domain (missing parts from reference TRBV5-4 and TRBJ2-7): ETGVTQSPTHLIKTRGQQVTLRCSSQSGHNTVSWYQQALGQGPQFIFQYYREEENGRGNFPPRFSGLQFPNYSSELNVNALELDDSALYLCASRTGTGGAYEQYFGPGTRLTVT.

For this clone: The CDR3 is cut off 3 residues early in the read; its end comes from the germline J gene. The V gene is TRBV7-2, the J gene TRBJ1-4; 7 nucleotides line up with TRBD1. Germline lookup yields CDR1 SGHTA and CDR2 FQGNSA. Unmatched junction bases numbered 10, after V lost 4 bases and J lost 8 bases. CDR3 length: 15 residues. CDR3 DNA (partial): TGTGCCAGCAGCTCGAACGGACAGGCAAGAGAAAAA. Residues: CASSSNGQAREK. The whole CDR3 is CASSSNGQAREKLFF.

Concerning this clone: The DNA ends 3 residues before the CDR3 does, and the rest of the CDR3 is filled in from the germline J gene. The chain combines TRBV12-3 or TRBV12-4 with TRBJ2-2; 11 nucleotides align to TRBD1. This CDR3 is built from 17 residues. Trimming removed 5 bases from V and 2 bases from J; junction bases left unmatched: 7. The part of the CDR3 DNA that was read is TGTGCCAGCAGTCGGGGACAGGGGGTCGGAAACACCGGGGAG. It codes for CASSRGQGVGNTGE. The whole CDR3 is CASSRGQGVGNTGELFF.

Remarks on this clone: The read is 3 residues too short to cover the CDR3 end, so that end is filled in from the germline J gene. The rearrangement uses TRBV20-1 and TRBJ2-7; 10 positions match TRBD2. CDR1 DFQATT and CDR2 SNEGSKA come from the germline V gene (reference sequence). There are 14 residues in the CDR3. J gave up 0 bases and V 6 bases, and 5 bases lay outside the gene matches. The chain's CDR3 is CSATKREGSYEQYF. The sequenced part of the CDR3 DNA is TGCAGTGCCACCAAGCGGGAGGGCTCCTACGAG.

A note on this clone: The CDR3 is cut off 3 residues early in the read; its end comes from the germline J gene. The chain has TRBV20-1 and TRBJ1-6, with TRBD1 matching over 7 bases. In germline, CDR1 is DFQATT, CDR2 SNEGSKA (reference sequence). The CDR3 spans 15 residues. With V trimmed by 1 base and J by 5 bases, 5 bases remained unmatched. The CDR3 region is CSARAGQADNSPLHF. CDR3 DNA, as far as it was read: TGCAGTGCTAGAGCAGGACAGGCGGATAATTCACCC.

The CDR3 DNA, read in part, is TGTGCCAGTAACGAGCGGAGAAACACCGGGGAG. Amino acids: CASNERRNTGE. The full CDR3 protein reads CASNERRNTGELFF. The rearrangement links TRBV19 to TRBJ2-2, with a tentative D call TRBD2 (5 bases). From the germline J gene comes the end of the CDR3, since the read stops 3 residues before it. Germline V gives CDR1 LNHDA, CDR2 SQIVND (reference sequence). This CDR3 comprises 14 residues. V lost 7 bases and J 2 bases, leaving 11 bases between the germline ends.

Points on this clone: The read stops 3 residues short of the end of the CDR3; the missing end is completed from the germline J gene. V gene TRBV7-2 combines with J gene TRBJ2-7; 15 bases agree with TRBD2. The germline gives CDR1 SGHTA, CDR2 FQGNSA. The trim removed 3 bases at V and 3 bases at J, leaving 0 bases unmatched. The CDR3 extends over 15 amino acids. The sequenced part of the CDR3 DNA is TGTGCCAGCAGCTTGGGACTAGCGGGAGGCTACGAG. The encoded protein is CASSLGLAGGYE. The complete CDR3 protein is CASSLGLAGGYEQYF. The entire variable domain, with the rest obtained from reference TRBV7-2 and TRBJ2-7, is as follows: GAGVSQSPSNKVTEKGKDVELRCDPISGHTALYWYRQSLGQGLEFLIYFQGNSAPDKSGLPSDRFSAERTGGSVSTLTIQRTQQEDSAVYLCASSLGLAGGYEQYFGPGTRLTVT.

Worth noting for this clone: Read coverage stops 3 residues before the CDR3 terminus; the germline J gene supplies the remainder. The V gene is TRBV19, the J gene TRBJ2-3, with TRBD2 matching 10 bases. Looked up from germline, CDR1 is LNHDA and CDR2 is SQIVND (reference sequence). The CDR3 covers 15 residues. The V and J ends lost 9 bases and 1 base, in that order; junction bases with no gene match: 7. The sequenced part of the CDR3 DNA is TGTGCCAGCACCTTGACTAGCGGGCGCACAGATACG. This sequence encodes CASTLTSGRTDT. The entire CDR3 protein is CASTLTSGRTDTQYF.

As for this clone: The read terminates 3 residues before the CDR3 end, so the remaining end is supplied by the germline J gene. This chain joins TRBV12-3 or TRBV12-4 and TRBJ1-1, with 9 positions matching TRBD1. This CDR3 comprises 13 residues. The J segment lost 5 bases and the V segment lost 6 bases, leaving 4 bases of the junction unmatched. CDR3 DNA (partial): TGTGCCAGCAGGAGACAGGGGGGGACTGAA. Encoded protein: CASRRQGGTE. From start to end, the CDR3 is CASRRQGGTEAFF.

Concerning this clone: Coverage ceases 3 residues before the CDR3 finishes, and the germline J gene fills in the end. The V and J genes are TRBV6-2 or TRBV6-3 and TRBJ2-3, with 13 positions matching TRBD2. The CDR3 extends over 17 amino acids. Looked up from germline, CDR1 is MNHEY and CDR2 is SVGEGT. V trimming: 6 bases; J trimming: 4 bases; junction bases outside the gene matches: 10. This CDR3 is CASSIHRTSGSSDTQYF. Incomplete CDR3 DNA: TGTGCCAGCAGCATCCACCGGACTAGCGGGAGTTCAGATACG.